This TCR beta chain comes out of a study of shared clonotypes between healthy human individuals. Between the trimmed V and J ends, which lost 2 bases and 3 bases, there was a span of 20 bases. Germline CDR1 SGHVS, CDR2 FQNEAQ. The CDR3 runs to 17 residues. TCRdb keeps only in-frame clones here, not all; method: immunoSEQ multiplex PCR. The profile shows around 1.4 million clones, approximately 98.5% of them singletons. In this sample, this clone turned up once. This chain joins TRBV7-8 and TRBJ2-7, with D perhaps matching TRBD2 (6 bases). The specimen was naive CD4+ T cells sorted from blood. As for subset: CD45RA+ positively selected. The source is a man aged 25-45 years in good health. CDR3 nucleotide sequence: TGTGCCAGCAGCTTATACCCTCGCTCCGGGACTGACTACGAGCAGTACTTC. It encodes CASSLYPRSGTDYEQYF.